What follows are 4 T cell receptor beta chains derived from one specimen sequenced in a study of OX40 agonist ivuxolimab in advanced cancers. Profiled with immunoSEQ multiplex PCR; TCRdb holds only in-frame clones, not every one. The sample holds over 10,000 clones, 80% to 95% seen once. The sample was CD4+ or CD8+ T cells sorted from blood, taken in a trial of the OX40 agonist ivuxolimab. The origin of the receptors is an adult with an advanced solid tumor such as melanoma, head and neck, liver or kidney cancer.

This chain joins TRBV30 and TRBJ2-5; a possible D gene is TRBD2 (6 bases). CDR1 and CDR2 from the germline V gene are GTSNPN and SVGIG (reference sequence). The CDR3 consists of 14 residues. Trimming removed 1 base from V and 2 bases from J, with 11 bases in between. The CDR3 region is CAWSDGRGQETQYF. Written as DNA, the CDR3 is TGTGCCTGGAGTGACGGGAGAGGGCAAGAGACCCAGTACTTC.

The rearrangement uses TRBV5-4 and TRBJ2-7, with TRBD2 matching over 8 bases. V dropped 4 bases and J dropped 5; count of bases not matched to a gene: 11. The CDR3 covers 15 residues. CDR1 is SGHNT and CDR2 is YYREEE in the germline V gene (reference sequence). CDR3 region: CASSLPSGSSNEQYF. CDR3 sequence (DNA): TGTGCCAGCAGCCTACCCAGCGGGAGCTCTAACGAGCAGTACTTC.

The chain carries TRBV7-6 and TRBJ2-7; D is ambiguous. Germline-derived CDR1 and CDR2 are SGHVS and FNYEAQ. Between the trimmed V and J ends, which lost 1 base and 4 bases, there was a span of 11 bases. The CDR3 covers 14 residues. The CDR3 bases are TGTGCCAGCAGCTTAGACGGTGCCGGGTACGAGCAGTACTTC. It translates to CASSLDGAGYEQYF.

The chain employs TRBV6-6 and TRBJ1-2, with D possibly TRBD1 on 5 matching bases. CDR1 is MNHNY and CDR2 is SVGAGI in the germline V gene (reference sequence). The CDR3 is made up of 14 amino acids. Trimming cost V 7 bases and J 4 bases, with 16 bases left between them. The DNA of the CDR3 is TGTGCCAGCACCGACCTGACAGAGACCTATGGCTACACCTTC. Translation: CASTDLTETYGYTF.